These T cell receptor beta chains were read from a single sample in a study of blood T cell repertoires in COVID-19. Using immunoSEQ multiplex PCR, the repertoire was profiled, and TCRdb retains in-frame clones only, with some absent. Found here are some 200,000 clones, approximately 84% of them singletons; the top ten hold approximately 8.1%. The sample taken for sequencing was peripheral blood. The source of these receptors is a woman aged 50 to 60 with active or convalescent COVID-19. Each CDR3 is given with its conserved first and last residue. D genes are given only for firm matches. Rows give clone size only sometimes, using once, few, many, or a class for an expanded clone.

TGTGCCAGCAGCTCCACGGGACAGGGGGCTCGTGGGGCCAACGTCCTGACTTTC | CASSSTGQGARGANVLTF | TRBV7-9 | TRBD1 | NA | 18 | TRBJ2-6
TGCAGCGTGGGGACATATGGGAACACTGAAGCTTTCTTT | CSVGTYGNTEAFF | TRBV29-1 | NA | NA | 13 | TRBJ1-1
TGCAGCGCGTCTTTGGAGGGAGGGACTGAAGCTTTCTTT | CSASLEGGTEAFF | TRBV29-1 | NA | NA | 13 | TRBJ1-1
TGTGCCAGCAGCGCATTAGGGACAGCGGGCTCCTACAATGAGCAGTTCTTC | CASSALGTAGSYNEQFF | TRBV9 | NA | NA | 17 | TRBJ2-1
TGTGCCAGCCCTCAAGGGGAGGGCACTGAAGCTTTCTTT | CASPQGEGTEAFF | TRBV6-6 | NA | NA | 13 | TRBJ1-1
TGTGCCAGCAGTCCGTCCGGGGGGGAAACCTCCTACAATGAGCAGTTCTTC | CASSPSGGETSYNEQFF | TRBV27 | TRBD2 | NA | 17 | TRBJ2-1
TGCGCCAGCAGGTCCAACCTGAACTCCGCTAATGAGCAGTTCTTC | CASRSNLNSANEQFF | TRBV5-1 | NA | NA | 15 | TRBJ2-1
TGTGCCAGCTCACCTACGACAGGGGCTGTTGCTGAAGCTTTCTTT | CASSPTTGAVAEAFF | TRBV18 | TRBD1 | NA | 15 | TRBJ1-1
TGCGCCAGCAGCTTGGAAGGGGGCGGCAATCAGCCCCAGCATTTT | CASSLEGGGNQPQHF | TRBV5-1 | TRBD1 | NA | 15 | TRBJ1-5
TGTGCCACCAGCGGACAGGGTGCGTTGAACACCGGGGAGCTGTTTTTT | CATSGQGALNTGELFF | TRBV15 | TRBD1 | few | 16 | TRBJ2-2
TGTGCCAGCAGATCCGGGACAGGGGGGAACACTGAAGCTTTCTTT | CASRSGTGGNTEAFF | TRBV6-5 | TRBD1 | NA | 15 | TRBJ1-1
TGCGCCAGCAGCGAGGCGGAGGTCACAACTAATGAAAAACTGTTTTTT | CASSEAEVTTNEKLFF | TRBV5-1 | NA | NA | 16 | TRBJ1-4
TGTGCCAGCAGCTCTACAGGGGGCCAAGAGACCCAGTACTTC | CASSSTGGQETQYF | TRBV5-5 | TRBD1 | NA | 14 | TRBJ2-5
TGCGCCAGCAGCGGCTCTGGACAGGGGAGGTATGGCTACACCTTC | CASSGSGQGRYGYTF | TRBV5-1 | TRBD1 | NA | 15 | TRBJ1-2
TGTGCCAGCAGTGAGCCTCAGGGCCGCTCACCCCTCCACTTT | CASSEPQGRSPLHF | TRBV2 | NA | NA | 14 | TRBJ1-6
TGTGCCAGTAAGGGCGGGGGCGTCGATACGCAGTATTTT | CASKGGGVDTQYF | TRBV19 | NA | NA | 13 | TRBJ2-3
TGTGCCAGCAGGCTGACAGGGTTGGGGCAGCCCCAGCATTTT | CASRLTGLGQPQHF | TRBV27 | TRBD1 | NA | 14 | TRBJ1-5
TGTGCCAGCAGTCCAACTAGTAGCGAGCAGTACTTC | CASSPTSSEQYF | TRBV6-5 | NA | NA | 12 | TRBJ2-7
TGTGCCAGCACCGCAGGAACAGGGCCTACCAACACTGAAGCTTTCTTT | CASTAGTGPTNTEAFF | TRBV2 | NA | NA | 16 | TRBJ1-1
TGTGCCAGCTCCGAGGGGCCTAACAGGGCGGTTTATAGAGCTTTCTTT | CASSEGPNRAVYRAFF | TRBV18 | NA | once | 16 | TRBJ1-1
TGTGCCAGCACCCCAATACGGGACAGGAACACAGATACGCAGTATTTT | CASTPIRDRNTDTQYF | TRBV5-4 | TRBD1 | once | 16 | TRBJ2-3
TGTGCCAGCAGATTACAGGGCGCAACTAATGAAAAACTGTTTTTT | CASRLQGATNEKLFF | TRBV2 | NA | once | 15 | TRBJ1-4
TGTGCCAGCAGCCCAAATAGGCAGAGGAGGACCAATGAGCAGTTCTTC | CASSPNRQRRTNEQFF | TRBV11-2 | NA | NA | 16 | TRBJ2-1
TGTGCCAGCAGGTTACGGGGTTACCAAGAGACCCAGTACTTC | CASRLRGYQETQYF | TRBV5-4 | NA | NA | 14 | TRBJ2-5
TGCGCCAGCAGTACAGGGGGTACTGGAAACACCATATATTTT | CASSTGGTGNTIYF | TRBV5-1 | TRBD1 | NA | 14 | TRBJ1-3
TGTGCCATCAGCGGGGGACTAGCGGGAGTCTACAATGAGCAGTTCTTC | CAISGGLAGVYNEQFF | TRBV10-3 | TRBD2 | NA | 16 | TRBJ2-1
TGTGCCAGCAGCCCGCAGGGGGGACCGAACACCGGGGAGCTGTTTTTT | CASSPQGGPNTGELFF | TRBV3-1/TRBV3-2 | NA | once | 16 | TRBJ2-2
TGTGCCACGGGGGGGCAGGGGATGAACACTGAAGCTTTCTTT | CATGGQGMNTEAFF | TRBV6-5 | NA | NA | 14 | TRBJ1-1